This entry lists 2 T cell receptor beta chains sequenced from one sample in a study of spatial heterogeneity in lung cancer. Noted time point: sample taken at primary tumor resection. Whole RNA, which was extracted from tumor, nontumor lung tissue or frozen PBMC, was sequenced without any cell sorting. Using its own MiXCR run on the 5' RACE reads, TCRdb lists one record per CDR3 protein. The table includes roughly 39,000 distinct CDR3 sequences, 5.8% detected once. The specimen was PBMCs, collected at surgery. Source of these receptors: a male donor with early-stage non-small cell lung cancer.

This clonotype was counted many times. In nucleotides, the CDR3 is TGTGCCAGCAATGACAGGGCGGATCAGCCCCAGCATTTT. Its protein is CASNDRADQPQHF. The chain joins TRBV6-2 or TRBV6-3 to TRBJ1-5; 7 positions agree with TRBD1. After removal of 7 bases from V and 5 bases from J, the junction contained 5 bases not matched to a gene. The germline V gene has CDR1 MNHEY and CDR2 SVGEGT. The CDR3 runs to 13 residues.

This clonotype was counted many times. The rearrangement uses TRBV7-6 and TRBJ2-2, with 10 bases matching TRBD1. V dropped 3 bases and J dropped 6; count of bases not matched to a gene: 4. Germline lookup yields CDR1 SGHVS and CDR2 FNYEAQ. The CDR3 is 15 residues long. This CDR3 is CASSLGTGVAGELFF. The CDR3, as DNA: TGTGCCAGCAGCTTGGGGACAGGGGTAGCCGGGGAGCTGTTTTTT.